This passage covers 16 T cell receptor beta chains from one sample sequenced in a study of blood T cell repertoires in COVID-19. Profiled with immunoSEQ multiplex PCR; TCRdb holds only in-frame clones, not every one. The data contain roughly 190,000 clones, about 85% of them seen just once; the ten biggest clones take up approximately 15%. Sequencing was done on a sample of peripheral blood. The receptors shown here come from a woman in her 70s with COVID-19, enrolled during active disease.

This clone occurred a few times. The V call is TRBV6-2 or TRBV6-3, the J call TRBJ1-1; 11 positions match TRBD1. The junction had 4 bases not matched to a gene; V was cut back by 2 bases and J by 5 bases. CDR1 and CDR2 (germline): MNHEY, SVGEGT. The CDR3 runs 15 residues. The CDR3, as DNA: TGTGCCAGCAGTTACCTGGACAGGGGGCTGACTGAAGCTTTCTTT. This encodes CASSYLDRGLTEAFF.

The rearrangement joins TRBV7-8 to TRBJ2-6, with D hard to call. V was clipped by 1 base and J by 4 bases, with 8 bases between them. This CDR3 has 15 amino acids. The V gene's germline CDR1 is SGHVS and CDR2 FQNEAQ. The chain's CDR3 is CASSLGAVGANVLTF. The CDR3 DNA is TGTGCCAGCAGCTTAGGGGCCGTGGGGGCCAACGTCCTGACTTTC.

The chain links TRBV10-3 to TRBJ2-7; 8 bases map to TRBD1. The V segment lost 3 bases and the J segment 4 bases; nucleotides outside the gene matches: 8. This CDR3 spans 15 amino acids. Germline assignment: CDR1 ENHRY and CDR2 SYGVKD. The CDR3 loop is CAISDARQGQYEQYF. The CDR3 coding sequence is TGTGCCATCAGTGACGCGAGACAGGGGCAATACGAGCAGTACTTC.

The chain combines TRBV6-6 with TRBJ1-1; 7 bases agree with TRBD1. V lost 5 bases and J lost 1; bases outside the gene matches: 7. This CDR3 comprises 15 residues. Germline CDR1 is MNHNY and CDR2 is SVGAGI (reference sequence). CDR3 in DNA: TGTGCCAGCAGTCATCAGGGACAGTCGAACACTGAAGCTTTCTTT. The encoded protein is CASSHQGQSNTEAFF.

The genes are TRBV28 and TRBJ1-2; 9 bases agree with TRBD1. The junction had 4 bases not matched to a gene; V was cut back by 4 bases and J by 1 base. The CDR3 length is 15 residues. The germline V gene has CDR1 MDHEN and CDR2 SYDVKM. The CDR3 is CASSSQGAHNYGYTF. CDR3 DNA: TGTGCCAGCAGTTCACAGGGGGCCCATAACTATGGCTACACCTTC.

The chain carries TRBV13 and TRBJ2-7; the D gene is possibly TRBD1 (6 bases). The CDR3 spans 12 residues. Germline loops: CDR1 PRHDT, CDR2 FYEKMQ (reference sequence). Trimming pared 6 bases from V and 4 bases from J, leaving 10 bases between. As DNA, the CDR3 is TGTGCCAGCAGGCAACAGGGATACGAGCAGTACGTC. Encoded protein: CASRQQGYEQYV.

The V and J genes are TRBV18 and TRBJ2-3; D may be TRBD2 (5 bases). The V end was cut by 0 bases, the J end by 5 bases, with 6 bases between. Germline-derived CDR1 and CDR2 are KGHSH and LQKENI. The CDR3 length is 13 residues. DNA for the CDR3: TGTGCCAGCTCACCACCGGAGGTAGATACGCAGTATTTT. Amino acids: CASSPPEVDTQYF.

This clone was picked up many times. The V gene is TRBV27, the J gene TRBJ1-1, with a weak D call TRBD1 (5 bases). The germline V gene has CDR1 MNHEY and CDR2 SMNVEV (reference sequence). V lost 5 bases and J 0 bases, leaving 10 bases between the germline ends. This CDR3 spans 14 amino acids. The CDR3 DNA sequence: TGTGCCAGCAGTCACAGGACGGTGAACACTGAAGCTTTCTTT. Its translation: CASSHRTVNTEAFF.

The chain joins TRBV7-2 to TRBJ1-1; no firm D call. This CDR3 spans 13 amino acids. The V end lost 4 bases, the J end lost 4 bases, and 10 bases lay between the germline ends. CDR1 SGHTA and CDR2 FQGNSA come from the germline V gene. In DNA form, the CDR3 reads TGTGCCAGCAGCTCCGGGTCCATCACTGAAGCTTTCTTT. This translates into CASSSGSITEAFF.

CDR3: CASSPLQIAGKETQYF. In DNA, the CDR3 is TGTGCCAGCAGCCCGCTTCAAATAGCGGGAAAGGAGACCCAGTACTTC. The chain links TRBV7-8 to TRBJ2-5, with TRBD2 identical over 8 bases. J lost 5 bases, V lost 5 bases, and 13 bases had no gene match. Germline CDR1 and CDR2: SGHVS and FQNEAQ. This CDR3 has 16 residues.

CDR3 residues: CASRRYTEAFF. CDR3 nucleotide sequence: TGTGCCAGCAGGCGGTACACTGAAGCTTTCTTT. This sequence joins TRBV2 and TRBJ1-1; D gene uncertain. The germline V gene encodes CDR1 SNHLY and CDR2 FYNNEI. This CDR3 is built from 11 residues. V was cut by 6 bases and J by 3 bases, with 5 bases left in between.

The chain carries TRBV6-2 or TRBV6-3 and TRBJ1-1; D remains ambiguous. The V end lost 3 bases, the J end lost 5 bases, and 13 bases lay between the germline ends. There are 14 residues in the CDR3. Germline V lookup: CDR1 MNHEY, CDR2 SVGEGT. CDR3 region: CASSYVVRSTEAFF. CDR3 nucleotide sequence: TGTGCCAGCAGTTATGTGGTACGGTCGACTGAAGCTTTCTTT.

V gene TRBV7-2 combines with J gene TRBJ2-1; 8 bases match TRBD2. The trim removed 0 bases at V and 10 bases at J, leaving 14 bases unmatched. This CDR3 has 17 amino acids. The germline V gene has CDR1 SGHTA and CDR2 FQGNSA. CDR3 in DNA: TGTGCCAGCAGCTTAGCGTCGGGACTAGGACATTTTAAAGAGCAGTTCTTC. Residues: CASSLASGLGHFKEQFF. Looking up the rest from reference TRBV7-2 and TRBJ2-1 gives the full variable domain: GAGVSQSPSNKVTEKGKDVELRCDPISGHTALYWYRQSLGQGLEFLIYFQGNSAPDKSGLPSDRFSAERTGGSVSTLTIQRTQQEDSAVYLCASSLASGLGHFKEQFFGPGTRLTVL.

The chain has TRBV3-1 (or the pseudogene TRBV3-2) and TRBJ1-2; 9 nucleotides align to TRBD1. The V gene's germline CDR1 is LGHDT and CDR2 YNNKEL (reference sequence). The CDR3 runs to 15 residues. The trim removed 6 bases at V and 8 bases at J, leaving 13 bases unmatched. As DNA, the CDR3 is TGTGCCAGCAGGGACAGGGGCCGCTACGGCTTAGGCTACACCTTC. It translates to CASRDRGRYGLGYTF.

CDR3 nucleotide sequence: TGTGCCAGCAGCCCCTGGCCCGAGGAGGAACTGTTTTTT. This encodes CASSPWPEEELFF. The chain combines TRBV6-4 with TRBJ1-4; D gene ambiguous. Trimming shortened V by 6 bases and J by 12 bases, and 17 bases separated the two germline ends. Germline values: CDR1 MRHNA, CDR2 SNTAGT. The CDR3 runs 13 residues.

This chain links TRBV18 with TRBJ1-1; perhaps TRBD1 as D (6 bases). Germline V gene lookup returns CDR1 KGHSH and CDR2 LQKENI. Trimming shortened V by 3 bases and J by 1 base, and 9 bases separated the two germline ends. This CDR3 has 14 amino acids. The CDR3 region has the DNA TGTGCCAGCTCACCCCGGACAGAGAACACTGAAGCTTTCTTT. Its protein product is CASSPRTENTEAFF.